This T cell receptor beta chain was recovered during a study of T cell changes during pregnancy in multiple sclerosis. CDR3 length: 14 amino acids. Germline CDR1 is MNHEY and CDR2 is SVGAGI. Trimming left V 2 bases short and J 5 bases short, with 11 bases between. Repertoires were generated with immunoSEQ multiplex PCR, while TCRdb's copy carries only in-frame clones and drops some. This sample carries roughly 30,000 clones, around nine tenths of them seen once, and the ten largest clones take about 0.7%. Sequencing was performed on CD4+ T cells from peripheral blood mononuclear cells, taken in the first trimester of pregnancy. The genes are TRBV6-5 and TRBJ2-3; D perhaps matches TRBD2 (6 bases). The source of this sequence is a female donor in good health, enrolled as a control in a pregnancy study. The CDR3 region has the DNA TGTGCCAGCAGTTACGGAGGGTCAGTAGATACGCAGTATTTT. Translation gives CASSYGGSVDTQYF.